This TCR beta chain is drawn from a study of shared clonotypes between healthy human individuals. Study outcomes and limitations: An effect of sequencing depth on clonotype sharing among donors was expected.

On this clone: Antigen unknown.

In germline, CDR1 is MNHEY, CDR2 SMNVEV (reference sequence). Trimming removed 5 bases from V and 1 base from J; junction bases left unmatched: 4. The CDR3 is made up of 16 amino acids. The study ran the assay at deep level. For sorted subsets, approximately 0.2 ug DNA per replicate equaled approximately 30,000 T cell genomes. Measured with immunoSEQ multiplex PCR; TCRdb has only the in-frame clones, and not every one. The data hold 1.5 million to 1.9 million clones, with about 98% observed a single time. The CD4+ fraction was divided into a CD45RA+ naive subset and a CD45RA-negative memory subset. The sample consisted of naive CD4+ T cells sorted from blood. Sample subset: CD45RA+ positively selected. This TCR derives from a man aged 25-45 years in good health. The V gene is TRBV27, the J gene TRBJ2-2, with 10 nucleotides matching TRBD2. The CDR3 loop reads CASSPWTSGNTGELFF. The CDR3 bases are TGTGCCAGCAGTCCCTGGACTAGCGGGAACACCGGGGAGCTGTTTTTT.